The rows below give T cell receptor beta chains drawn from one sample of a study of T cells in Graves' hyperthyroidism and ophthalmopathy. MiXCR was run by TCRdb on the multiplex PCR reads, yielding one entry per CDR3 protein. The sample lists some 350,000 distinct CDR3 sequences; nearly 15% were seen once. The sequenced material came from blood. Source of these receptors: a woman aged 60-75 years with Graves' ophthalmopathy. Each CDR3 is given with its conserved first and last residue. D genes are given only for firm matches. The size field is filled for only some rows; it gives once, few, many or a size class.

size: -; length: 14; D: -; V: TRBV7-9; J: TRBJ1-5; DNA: TGTGCCAGCAGCAAGACTGGCGGGGGTCAGCCCCAGCATTTT; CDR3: CASSKTGGGQPQHF
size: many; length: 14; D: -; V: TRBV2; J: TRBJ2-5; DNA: TGTGCCAGCAGTGAAGGTGGGCAACAAGAGACCCAGTACTTC; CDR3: CASSEGGQQETQYF
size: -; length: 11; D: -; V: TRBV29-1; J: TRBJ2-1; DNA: TGCAGCGTTGAAGTTTACAATGAGCAGTTCTTC; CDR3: CSVEVYNEQFF
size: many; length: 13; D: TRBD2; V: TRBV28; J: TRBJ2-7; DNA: TGTGCCAGCCAGGGGACTAGCTCCTACGAGCAGTACTTC; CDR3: CASQGTSSYEQYF
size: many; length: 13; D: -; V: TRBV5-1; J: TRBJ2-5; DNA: TGCGCCAGCAGCTATCGAGGGGAAGAGACCCAGTACTTC; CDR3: CASSYRGEETQYF
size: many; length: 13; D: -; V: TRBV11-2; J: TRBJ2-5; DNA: TGTGCCAGCAGCTTGGTCGGGCTTGAGACCCAGTACTTC; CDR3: CASSLVGLETQYF
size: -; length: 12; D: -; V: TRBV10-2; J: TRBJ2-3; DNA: TGCGCCGCAGCGTCGAGGGCAGATACGCAGTATTTT; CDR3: CAAASRADTQYF
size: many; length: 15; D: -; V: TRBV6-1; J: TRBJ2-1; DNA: TGTGCCAGCGCCCTATCTGCGGGACTCTACAATGAGCAGTTCTTC; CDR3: CASALSAGLYNEQFF
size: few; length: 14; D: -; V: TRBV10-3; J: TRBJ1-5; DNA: TGTGCCATCAGTGAAGGCGGTAGCAATCAGCCCCAGCATTTT; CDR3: CAISEGGSNQPQHF
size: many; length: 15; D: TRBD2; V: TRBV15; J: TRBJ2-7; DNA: TGTGCCACCAGTAGACTAGCGGGAGTGCGCTACGAGCAGTACTTC; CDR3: CATSRLAGVRYEQYF
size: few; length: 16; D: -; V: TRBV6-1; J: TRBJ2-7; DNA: TGTGCCAGCAGTGAAGCTAGTAGGAGAATTTCCTACGAGCAGTACTTC; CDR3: CASSEASRRISYEQYF
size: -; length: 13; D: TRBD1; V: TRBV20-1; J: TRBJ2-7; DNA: TGCAGTGCTTTGGACAGGGGGCTCTACGAGCAGTACTTC; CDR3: CSALDRGLYEQYF
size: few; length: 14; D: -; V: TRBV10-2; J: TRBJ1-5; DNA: TGCGCCAGCACCCTTACAGGCCTCAATCAGCCCCAGCATTTT; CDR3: CASTLTGLNQPQHF
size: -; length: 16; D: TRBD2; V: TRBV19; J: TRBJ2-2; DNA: TGTGCCAGTAGTCCCTCCCGGACTAGCAGGGACGGGGAGCTGTTTTTT; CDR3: CASSPSRTSRDGELFF
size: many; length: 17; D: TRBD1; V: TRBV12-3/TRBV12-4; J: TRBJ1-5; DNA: TGTGCCAGCAGTCTCCGAGTAGGGGGCGTAGGGAATCAGCCCCAGCATTTT; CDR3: CASSLRVGGVGNQPQHF
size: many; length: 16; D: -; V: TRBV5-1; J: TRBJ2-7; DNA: TGCGCCAGCAGCTTGGTTTTCGGGCCGAGCTCCTACGAGCAGTACTTC; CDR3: CASSLVFGPSSYEQYF
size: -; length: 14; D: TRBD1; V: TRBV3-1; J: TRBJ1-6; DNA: TGTGCCAGCAGCCTGAGGGACAGAAATTCACCCCTCCACTTT; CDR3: CASSLRDRNSPLHF
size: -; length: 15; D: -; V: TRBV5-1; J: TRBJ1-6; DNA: TGTGCCAGCAGCTTGGATCCAGGCTATAATTCACCCCTCCACTTT; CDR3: CASSLDPGYNSPLHF
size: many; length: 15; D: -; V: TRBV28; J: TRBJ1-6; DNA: TGTGCCAGCAGCTCGACAGGCGATTATAATTCACCCCTCCACTTT; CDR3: CASSSTGDYNSPLHF
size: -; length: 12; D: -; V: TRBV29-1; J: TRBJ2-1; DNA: TGCAGCGTTGAATCCAATAGGTACGAGCAGTTCTTC; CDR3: CSVESNRYEQFF
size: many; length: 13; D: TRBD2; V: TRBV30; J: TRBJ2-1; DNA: TGTGCCTGGGGCCGCAGCGGGAAAGGTGAGCAGTTCTTC; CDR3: CAWGRSGKGEQFF
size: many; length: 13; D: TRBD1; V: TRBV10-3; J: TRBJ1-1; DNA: TGTGCCATCAGCGTCGACAGGGAGACTGAAGCTTTCTTT; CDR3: CAISVDRETEAFF
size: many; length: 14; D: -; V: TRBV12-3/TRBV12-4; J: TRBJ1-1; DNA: TGTGCCAGCATCCTGGGTCAGGGGAACACTGAAGCTTTCTTT; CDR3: CASILGQGNTEAFF
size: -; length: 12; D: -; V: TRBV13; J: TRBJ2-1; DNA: TGTGCCAGCAGCCTAGACTGGAATGAGCAGTTCTTC; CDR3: CASSLDWNEQFF
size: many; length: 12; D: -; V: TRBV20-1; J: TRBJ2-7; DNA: TGCAGTGCTAGAGCCTCAGGGGACGAGCAGTACTTC; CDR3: CSARASGDEQYF
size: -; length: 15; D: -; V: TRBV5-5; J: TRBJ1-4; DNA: TGTGCCAGCAGCTTCCCCAGAGGCACCAATCAAAAACTGTTTTTT; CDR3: CASSFPRGTNQKLFF
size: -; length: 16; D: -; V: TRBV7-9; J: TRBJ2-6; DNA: TGTGCCAGCAGCTTAGGGGGGGGCACTGGGGCCAACGTCCTGACTTTC; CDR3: CASSLGGGTGANVLTF
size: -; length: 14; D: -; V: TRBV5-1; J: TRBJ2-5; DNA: TGCGCCAGCAGCTCCGACCCGAAGGAAGGGACCCAGTACTTC; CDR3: CASSSDPKEGTQYF
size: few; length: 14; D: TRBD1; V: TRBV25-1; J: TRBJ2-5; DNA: TGTGCCAGCAGTGAACAGGGGGCAGGAGAGACCCAGTACTTC; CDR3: CASSEQGAGETQYF
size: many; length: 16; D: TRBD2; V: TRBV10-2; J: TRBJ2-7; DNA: TGCGCCAGCAGTGGACCGTCGGGCGGGAGCGACTACGAGCAGTACTTC; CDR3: CASSGPSGGSDYEQYF
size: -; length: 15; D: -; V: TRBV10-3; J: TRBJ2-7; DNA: TGTGCCATCAGTGAGTCCTCCGGACAGATCTACGAGCAGTACTTC; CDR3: CAISESSGQIYEQYF
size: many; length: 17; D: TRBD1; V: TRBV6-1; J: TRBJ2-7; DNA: TGTGCCAGCAGTCGATCATTCCTGGATGGACAGGGCCGCGAGCAGTACTTC; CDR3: CASSRSFLDGQGREQYF
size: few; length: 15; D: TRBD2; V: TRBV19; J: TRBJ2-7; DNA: TGTGCCAGTAGTGGATTAGCGGGAGGCCCCTACGAGCAGTACTTC; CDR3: CASSGLAGGPYEQYF
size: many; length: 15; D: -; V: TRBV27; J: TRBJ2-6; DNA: TGTGCCACTGGACGTTCCTACTCTGGGGCCAACGTCCTGACTTTC; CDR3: CATGRSYSGANVLTF
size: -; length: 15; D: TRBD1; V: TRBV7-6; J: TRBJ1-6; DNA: TGTGCCAGCAGCTTAGGAGGACAGGGCCCCTCTCCCCTCCACTTT; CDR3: CASSLGGQGPSPLHF
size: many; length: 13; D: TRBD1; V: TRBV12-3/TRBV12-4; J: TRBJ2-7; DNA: TGTGCCAGCAGTTGGTTACAGGGGGACGAGCAGTACTTC; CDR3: CASSWLQGDEQYF
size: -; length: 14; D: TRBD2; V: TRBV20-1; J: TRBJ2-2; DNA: TGCAGTGCCCTTACTAGCGGGAGGGGGGGGGAGCTGTTTTTT; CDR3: CSALTSGRGGELFF
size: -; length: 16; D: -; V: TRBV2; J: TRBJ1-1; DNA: TGTGCCAGCAGTGAGCGCGGGGGGGTAGGGGGGACTGAAGCTTTCTTT; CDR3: CASSERGGVGGTEAFF
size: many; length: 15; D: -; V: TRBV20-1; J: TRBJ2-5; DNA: TGCAGTGCTAGGGCGGCCACGGTCCATGGGGAGACCCAGTACTTC; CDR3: CSARAATVHGETQYF
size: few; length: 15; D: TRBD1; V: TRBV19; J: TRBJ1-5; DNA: TGTGCCAGTAGTACGACAGGGGGCGCGGGTCAGCCCCAGCATTTT; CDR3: CASSTTGGAGQPQHF
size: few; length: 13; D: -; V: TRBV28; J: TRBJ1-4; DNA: TGTGCCGCAATCGGCAGTATCGATGGAAAACTGTTTTTT; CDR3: CAAIGSIDGKLFF
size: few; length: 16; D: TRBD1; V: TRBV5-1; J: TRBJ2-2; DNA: TGCGCCAGCAGCTTGGGCGGGACAGGGCGCACCGGGGAGCTGTTTTTT; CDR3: CASSLGGTGRTGELFF
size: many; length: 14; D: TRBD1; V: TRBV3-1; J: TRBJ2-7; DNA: TGTGCCAGCAACTCACAGGGGGCAGGAGGCGAGCAGTACTTC; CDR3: CASNSQGAGGEQYF
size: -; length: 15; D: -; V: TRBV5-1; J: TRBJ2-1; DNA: TGCGCCAGCAGCTTGTTTGGAGGTCGTAACAATGAGCAGTTCTTC; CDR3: CASSLFGGRNNEQFF
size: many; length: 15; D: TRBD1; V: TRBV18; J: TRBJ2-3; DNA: TGTGCCAGCTCACTATCAGGGGGCGGCACAGATACGCAGTATTTT; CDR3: CASSLSGGGTDTQYF
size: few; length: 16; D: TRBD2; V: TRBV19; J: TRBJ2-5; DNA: TGTGCCAGTAGTATAGGTGGGGGAGGGCCGGGTGAGACCCAGTACTTC; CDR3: CASSIGGGGPGETQYF
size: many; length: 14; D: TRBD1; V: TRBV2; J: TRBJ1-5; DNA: TGTGCCAGCAGTCCTGACAGGGTGGATCAGCCCCAGCATTTT; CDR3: CASSPDRVDQPQHF
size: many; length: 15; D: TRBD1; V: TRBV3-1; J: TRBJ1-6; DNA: TGTGCCAGCAGCCAAGAAGGGACAGGGTATTCACCCCTCCACTTT; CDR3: CASSQEGTGYSPLHF
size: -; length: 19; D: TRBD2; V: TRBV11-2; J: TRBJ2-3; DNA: TGTGCCAGCAGCTCCTTTACTAGCGGGGTACTTACTAGCACAGATACGCAGTATTTT; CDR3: CASSSFTSGVLTSTDTQYF
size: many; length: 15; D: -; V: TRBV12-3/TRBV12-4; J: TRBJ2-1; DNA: TGTGCCAGCAGCCTAGTAGTTGTCTCCTACAATGAGCAGTTCTTC; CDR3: CASSLVVVSYNEQFF